These 6 T cell receptor beta chains originate from one sample sequenced in a study of CD8+CD57+ T cells in acquired aplastic anemia (dated 2018 in TCRdb). Sequenced using an Illumina HiSeq 2000. Genomic DNA was used as template for profiling of TCR beta VDJ combinations and CDR3 sequences. In TCRdb, the public reads were trimmed at Q25 with fastp and aligned with MiXCR, with productive beta chains retained. All rows with the same CDR3 protein become a single entry with the most common DNA and genes. The sample table shows approximately 170,000 distinct CDR3 sequences, and roughly half are seen once. The ten largest clones represent roughly 15% of the sample. Sample: sorted CD4+, CD8+, or CD8+CD57+ T cells (not recorded which) from PBMCs. These receptors all come from a human donor in good health, serving as a control.

The chain carries TRBV10-2 and TRBJ1-2, with 10 positions matching TRBD1. J lost 8 bases, V lost 7 bases, and 10 bases had no gene match. The CDR3 spans 14 residues. The germline gives CDR1 WSHSY, CDR2 SAAADI. The CDR3 region has the DNA TGCGCCAGCAACGCCGGGACAGGGGCTCGGGGCTACACCTTC. Translated, it gives CASNAGTGARGYTF.

The genes are TRBV19 and TRBJ2-7; D gene unclear. V shed 5 bases and J shed 2 bases, with 16 bases lying between them. The CDR3 sequence is 15 residues long. Germline loops: CDR1 LNHDA, CDR2 SQIVND (reference sequence). CDR3 DNA sequence: TGTGCCAGTAGTTTGGAACAGTCGAAACCCTACGAGCAGTACTTC. This translates into CASSLEQSKPYEQYF.

This clonotype was found once. This CDR3 is missing its conserved last phenylalanine or tryptophan, likely due to a read error. The limits of the CDR3 on the DNA are not certain, so only TCRdb's listed CDR3 is given. The chain carries TRBV5-6 and TRBJ1-4. From germline, CDR1 is SGHDT and CDR2 YYEEEE. The CDR3 length equals 8 residues, ends included. This CDR3 reads CASSLQVL.

There are a few counts of this clonotype. The chain is built from TRBV20-1 and TRBJ2-7, with TRBD1 matching 10 bases. V shed 3 bases and J 0 bases; nucleotides not matched to a gene: 8. This CDR3 is built from 16 residues. The germline CDR1 and CDR2 sequences are DFQATT and SNEGSKA (reference sequence). The CDR3 loop reads CSARRAGTGVSYEQYF. CDR3 nucleotide sequence: TGCAGTGCTAGGCGGGCCGGGACAGGGGTCTCCTACGAGCAGTACTTC.

As to this clonotype: Compared with germline, one end of the junction differs, possibly owing to a read error. This sequence joins TRBV5-1 and TRBJ1-2, with 10 nucleotides matching TRBD1. CDR1 is SGHRS and CDR2 is YFSETQ in the germline V gene. The CDR3 is 14 residues long. CDR3 in amino acids: CASRTGQGTYGYTF. The CDR3 bases are TGTGCCAGCAGGACGGGACAGGGGACCTATGGCTACACCTTC.

The rearrangement links TRBV4-3 to TRBJ2-1; 9 bases map to TRBD2. This CDR3 is built from 14 residues. Germline CDR1 reads LGHNA; CDR2 reads YSLEER. V was pared by 4 bases and J by 4 bases, with 2 bases of the junction left unmatched. The CDR3 region is CASSLGLAYNEQFF. For the CDR3, the DNA is TGCGCCAGCAGCCTGGGACTAGCTTACAATGAGCAGTTCTTC.